The present T cell receptor (beta chain) was sequenced within a study of T-cell memory formation after mild COVID-19. Study at large: Largely donor-specific TCR clusters were found.

Each CDR3 protein gets one entry after TCRdb re-called the 5' RACE reads with MiXCR. Here the sample spans hundreds of thousands of distinct CDR3 sequences, roughly 20% being singletons. The receptor's source is an adult woman who had mild COVID-19 (a few samples of this study predate the infection). Cell type and time point are not known. The sample taken for sequencing was PBMCs or a T cell subset sorted from them (not recorded which).

CDR3 protein: CASSFSSGGDEQFF. The CDR3 DNA sequence: TGTGCCAGCAGTTTTAGTAGCGGGGGGGATGAGCAGTTCTTC. The chain recombines TRBV12-3 or TRBV12-4 with TRBJ2-1, with 11 bases that match TRBD2. With V trimmed by 3 bases and J by 8 bases, 3 bases remained unmatched. The CDR3 loop spans 14 amino acids.